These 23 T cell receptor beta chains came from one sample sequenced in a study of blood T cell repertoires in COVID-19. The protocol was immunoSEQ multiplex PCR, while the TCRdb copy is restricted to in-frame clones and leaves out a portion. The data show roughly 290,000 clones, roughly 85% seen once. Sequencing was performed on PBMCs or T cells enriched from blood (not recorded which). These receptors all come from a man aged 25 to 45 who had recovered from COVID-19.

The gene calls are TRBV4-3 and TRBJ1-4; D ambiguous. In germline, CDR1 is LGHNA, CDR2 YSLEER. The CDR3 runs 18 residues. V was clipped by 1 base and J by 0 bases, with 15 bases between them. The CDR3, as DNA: TGCGCCAGCAGCCAAGTCGGGAGGACCTTCGCAACTAATGAAAAACTGTTTTTT. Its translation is CASSQVGRTFATNEKLFF.

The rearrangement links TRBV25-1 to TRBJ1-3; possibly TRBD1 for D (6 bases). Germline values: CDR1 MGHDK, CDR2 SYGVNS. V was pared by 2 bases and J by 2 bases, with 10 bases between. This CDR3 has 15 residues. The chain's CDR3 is CASSEGGSPGNTIYF. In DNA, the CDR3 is TGTGCCAGCAGTGAAGGGGGCTCTCCTGGAAACACCATATATTTT.

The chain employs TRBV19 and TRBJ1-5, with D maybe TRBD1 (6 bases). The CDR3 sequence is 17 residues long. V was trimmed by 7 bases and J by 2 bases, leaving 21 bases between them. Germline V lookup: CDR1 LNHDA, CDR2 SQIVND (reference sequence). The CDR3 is CASTRTAPPRRNQPQHF. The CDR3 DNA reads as TGTGCCAGTACTCGGACAGCCCCACCCCGCCGCAATCAGCCCCAGCATTTT.

The CDR3 here is CASSSLRGQGDLNTEAFF. CDR3 bases: TGTGCCAGCAGCTCCCTCCGGGGACAGGGGGACCTGAACACTGAAGCTTTCTTT. The genes are TRBV7-8 and TRBJ1-1, with TRBD1 identical over 11 bases. Germline V gives CDR1 SGHVS, CDR2 FQNEAQ. The CDR3 extends over 18 amino acids. V gave up 4 bases and J gave up 0 bases; unmatched junction bases: 10.

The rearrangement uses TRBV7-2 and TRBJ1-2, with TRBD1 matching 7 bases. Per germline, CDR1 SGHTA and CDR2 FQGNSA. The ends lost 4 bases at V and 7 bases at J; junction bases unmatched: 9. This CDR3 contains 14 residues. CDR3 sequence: CASSYGTVDPGYTF. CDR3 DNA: TGTGCCAGCAGCTACGGGACAGTGGACCCTGGCTACACCTTC. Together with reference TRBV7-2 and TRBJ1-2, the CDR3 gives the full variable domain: GAGVSQSPSNKVTEKGKDVELRCDPISGHTALYWYRQSLGQGLEFLIYFQGNSAPDKSGLPSDRFSAERTGGSVSTLTIQRTQQEDSAVYLCASSYGTVDPGYTFGSGTRLTVV.

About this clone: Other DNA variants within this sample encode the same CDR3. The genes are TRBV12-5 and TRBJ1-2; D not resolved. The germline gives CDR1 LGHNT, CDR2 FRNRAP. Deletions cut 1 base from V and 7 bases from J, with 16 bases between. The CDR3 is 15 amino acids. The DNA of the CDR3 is TGTGCTAGTGGTTTGGCGGGAGCCTACTCTGGTGGCTACACCTTC. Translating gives CASGLAGAYSGGYTF.

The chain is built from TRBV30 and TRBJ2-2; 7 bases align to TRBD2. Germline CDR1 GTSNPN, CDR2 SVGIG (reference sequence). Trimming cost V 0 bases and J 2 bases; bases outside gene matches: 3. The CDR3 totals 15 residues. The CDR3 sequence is CAWSVLAVNTGELFF. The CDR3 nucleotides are TGTGCCTGGAGTGTTCTAGCGGTTAACACCGGGGAGCTGTTTTTT. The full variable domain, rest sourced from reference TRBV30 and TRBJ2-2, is SQTIHQWPATLVQPVGSPLSLECTVEGTSNPNLYWYRQAAGRGLQLLFYSVGIGQISSEVPQNLSASRPQDRQFILSSKKLLLSDSGFYLCAWSVLAVNTGELFFGEGSRLTVL.

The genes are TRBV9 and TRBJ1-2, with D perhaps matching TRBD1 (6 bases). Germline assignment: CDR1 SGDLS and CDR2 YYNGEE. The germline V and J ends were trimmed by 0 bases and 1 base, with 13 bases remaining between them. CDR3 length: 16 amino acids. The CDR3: CASSVDTGSFNYGYTF. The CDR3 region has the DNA TGTGCCAGCAGCGTAGACACAGGGTCCTTTAACTATGGCTACACCTTC.

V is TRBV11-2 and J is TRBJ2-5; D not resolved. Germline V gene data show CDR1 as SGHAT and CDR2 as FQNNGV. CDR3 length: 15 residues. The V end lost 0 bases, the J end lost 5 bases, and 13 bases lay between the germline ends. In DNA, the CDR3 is TGTGCCAGCAGCTTAGATCGGCTTAGCTTCGAGACCCAGTACTTC. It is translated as CASSLDRLSFETQYF.

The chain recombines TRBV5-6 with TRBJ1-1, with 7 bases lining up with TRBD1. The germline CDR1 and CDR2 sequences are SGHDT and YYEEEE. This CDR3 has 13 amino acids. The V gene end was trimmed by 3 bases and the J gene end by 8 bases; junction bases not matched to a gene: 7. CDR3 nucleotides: TGTGCCAGCAGCTCAGGGACAGAGGCCGAAGCTTTCTTT. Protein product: CASSSGTEAEAFF. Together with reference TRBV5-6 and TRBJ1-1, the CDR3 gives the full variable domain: DAGVTQSPTHLIKTRGQQVTLRCSPKSGHDTVSWYQQALGQGPQFIFQYYEEEERQRGNFPDRFSGHQFPNYSSELNVNALLLGDSALYLCASSSGTEAEAFFGQGTRLTVV.

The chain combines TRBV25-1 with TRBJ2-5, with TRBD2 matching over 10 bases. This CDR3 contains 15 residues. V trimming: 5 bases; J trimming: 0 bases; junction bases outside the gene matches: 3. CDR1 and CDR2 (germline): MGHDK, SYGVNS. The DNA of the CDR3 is TGTGCCAGCAGTAGTAGCGGGGGGTACCAAGAGACCCAGTACTTC. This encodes CASSSSGGYQETQYF. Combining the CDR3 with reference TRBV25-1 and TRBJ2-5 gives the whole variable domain EADIYQTPRYLVIGTGKKITLECSQTMGHDKMYWYQQDPGMELHLIHYSYGVNSTEKGDLSSESTVSRIRTEHFPLTLESARPSHTSQYLCASSSSGGYQETQYFGPGTRLLVL.

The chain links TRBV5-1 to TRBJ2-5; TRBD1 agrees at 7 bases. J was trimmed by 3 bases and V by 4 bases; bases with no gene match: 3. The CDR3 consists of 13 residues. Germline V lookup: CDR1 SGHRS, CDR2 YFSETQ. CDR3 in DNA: TGCGCCAGCAGCCTAGGACAGGAAGAGACCCAGTACTTC. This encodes CASSLGQEETQYF.

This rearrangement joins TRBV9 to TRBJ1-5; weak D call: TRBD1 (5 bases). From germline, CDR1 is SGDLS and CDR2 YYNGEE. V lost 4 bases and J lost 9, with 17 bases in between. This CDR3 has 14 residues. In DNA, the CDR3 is TGTGCCAGCAGCCAGGACACGGGAGGTTGGCCCCAGCATTTT. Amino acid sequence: CASSQDTGGWPQHF.

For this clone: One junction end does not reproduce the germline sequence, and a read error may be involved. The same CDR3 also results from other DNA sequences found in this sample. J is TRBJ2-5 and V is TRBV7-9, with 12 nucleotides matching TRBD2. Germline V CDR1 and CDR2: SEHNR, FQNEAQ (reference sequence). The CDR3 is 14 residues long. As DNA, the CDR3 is TGTGCCAGCAGCCTAGCGGGGGGGCAAGAGACCCAGTACTTC. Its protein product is CASSLAGGQETQYF.

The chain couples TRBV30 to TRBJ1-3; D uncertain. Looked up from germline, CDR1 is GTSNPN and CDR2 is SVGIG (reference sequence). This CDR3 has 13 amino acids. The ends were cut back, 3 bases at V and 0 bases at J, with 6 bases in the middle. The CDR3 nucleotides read TGTGCCTGGAGGGAGAGCTCTGGAAACACCATATATTTT. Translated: CAWRESSGNTIYF.

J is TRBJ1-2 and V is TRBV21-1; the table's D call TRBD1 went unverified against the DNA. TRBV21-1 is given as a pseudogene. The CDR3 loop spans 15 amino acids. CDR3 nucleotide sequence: TGTGCCAGCCAGGCAGGGGGCCTGCCTAACTATGGCTACACCTTC. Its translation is CASQAGGLPNYGYTF.

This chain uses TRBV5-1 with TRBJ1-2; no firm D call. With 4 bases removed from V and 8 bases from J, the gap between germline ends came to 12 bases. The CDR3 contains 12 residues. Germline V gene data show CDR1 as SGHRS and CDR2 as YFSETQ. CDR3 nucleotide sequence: TGCGCCAGCAGCCCCCGGGGAGAGGGCTACACCTTC. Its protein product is CASSPRGEGYTF.

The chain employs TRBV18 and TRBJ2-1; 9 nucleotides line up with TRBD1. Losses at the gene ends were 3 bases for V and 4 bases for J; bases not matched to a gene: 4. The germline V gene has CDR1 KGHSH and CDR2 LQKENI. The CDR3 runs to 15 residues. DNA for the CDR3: TGTGCCAGCTCACCCCGGGACAGGGTTTACAATGAGCAGTTCTTC. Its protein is CASSPRDRVYNEQFF.

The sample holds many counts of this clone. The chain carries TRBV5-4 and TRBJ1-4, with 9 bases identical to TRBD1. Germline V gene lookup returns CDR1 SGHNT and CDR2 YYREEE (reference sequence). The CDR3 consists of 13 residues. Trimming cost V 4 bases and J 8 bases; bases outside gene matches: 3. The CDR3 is CASSRQGEEKLFF. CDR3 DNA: TGTGCCAGCAGCAGACAGGGGGAGGAAAAACTGTTTTTT.

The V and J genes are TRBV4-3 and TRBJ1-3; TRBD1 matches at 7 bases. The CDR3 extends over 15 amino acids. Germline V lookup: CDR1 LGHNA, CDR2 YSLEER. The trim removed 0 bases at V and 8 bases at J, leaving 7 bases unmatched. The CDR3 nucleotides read TGCGCCAGCAGCCAAGAAACAGGGGTTGTGTACACCATATATTTT. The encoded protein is CASSQETGVVYTIYF.

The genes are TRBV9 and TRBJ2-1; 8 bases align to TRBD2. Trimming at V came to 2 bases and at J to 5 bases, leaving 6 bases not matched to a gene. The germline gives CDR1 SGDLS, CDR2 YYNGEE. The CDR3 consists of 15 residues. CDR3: CASSVSGGPHNEQFF. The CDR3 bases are TGTGCCAGCAGCGTGTCGGGGGGGCCCCACAATGAGCAGTTCTTC.

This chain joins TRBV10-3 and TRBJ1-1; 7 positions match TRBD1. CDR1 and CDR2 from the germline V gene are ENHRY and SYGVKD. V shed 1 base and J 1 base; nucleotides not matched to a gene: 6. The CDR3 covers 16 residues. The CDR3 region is CAISEYPGGQNTEAFF. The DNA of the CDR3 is TGTGCCATCAGTGAGTATCCAGGGGGTCAGAACACTGAAGCTTTCTTT.

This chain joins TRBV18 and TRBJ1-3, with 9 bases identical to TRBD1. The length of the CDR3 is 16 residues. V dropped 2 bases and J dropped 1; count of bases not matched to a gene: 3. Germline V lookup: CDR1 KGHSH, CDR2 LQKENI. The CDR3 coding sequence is TGTGCCAGCTCACCATCGGGGACAGGGTCTGGAAACACCATATATTTT. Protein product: CASSPSGTGSGNTIYF.